This is a list of T cell receptor beta chains from one sample in a study of cytomegalovirus exposure and HLA in healthy donors. Measured with immunoSEQ multiplex PCR; TCRdb has only the in-frame clones, and not every one. The table has tens of thousands of clones, roughly 74% seen once. What was sequenced was PBMCs. These receptors were taken from a woman aged 35 to 49 in good health and CMV-seropositive. The CDR3 runs from the conserved cysteine through the conserved F or W. Each record gives: V gene, CDR3 protein.

>TRBV6-5
CASSLSGNEQFF
>TRBV2
CASSSTGGYNEQFF
>TRBV6-4
CASGIAGGSTDTQYF
>TRBV18
CASSTNRGSSNTEAFF
>TRBV18
CASSRASHARDRYNEQFF
>TRBV2
CASSVGGELFF
>TRBV19
CASSITVENYGYTF
>TRBV18
CASSPIVTGGAGSEKLFF
>TRBV12-5
CASGLRVGGGEQFF
>TRBV7-2
CASSLVRWRLRHEQFF
>TRBV6-6
CASSYHQGSNQPQHF
>TRBV7-9
CASSHPLSPTGGYEQYF
>TRBV29-1
CSVDRYTNTEAFF
>TRBV7-9
CASSPSAGNEKLFF
>TRBV2
CASSVDGGGQPQHF
>TRBV10-2
CASSAGTYEQYF
>TRBV30
CAWNSWSTGELFF
>TRBV5-6
CASSLIQGATDEQYF
>TRBV6-5
CASRRQGIAGNTIYF
>TRBV4-1
CASSRGTGEGQPQHF
>TRBV7-2
CASSLKGQGLGQPQHF
>TRBV21-1
CASSRGNPYEQYF
>TRBV7-2
CASSLELRVLFF
>TRBV28
CASSSPSTGNYGYTF
>TRBV2
CASLYADTQYF
>TRBV10-3
CAIGTNRDYGYTF
>TRBV27
CASSLSWANTEAFF
>TRBV6-1
CASRAGYEQYF
>TRBV5-1
CASSSGQGWDTDTQYF
>TRBV5-1
CASSARQGGNEQFF
>TRBV30
CAWSVGGSSTDTQYF
>TRBV7-6
CASSLEAPGTDTQYF
>TRBV6-5
CATRSSGGPTDTQYF
>TRBV13
CASSVLSGGPGTDTQYF
>TRBV25-1
CASSASTDTQYF
>TRBV9
CASSVGADSLNGYTF
>TRBV27
CASSLSGAPAGGSGGYTF
>TRBV19
CASSISISLGQSNTEAFF
>TRBV30
CAWSGVAGGELFF
>TRBV9
CASSVEGTSSGNTIYF
>TRBV5-1
CASSLVSRGNEQFF
>TRBV27
CASSFSYRNEKLFF
>TRBV29-1
CSALRGTNTGELFF
>TRBV18
CASSPDRLDDSPLHF
>TRBV7-2
CASSLPGDATLNTEAFF
>TRBV5-3
CARSPPPTGYNEQFF
>TRBV27
CASRISGAGELFF
>TRBV28
CASRTIGTGEDTQYF
>TRBV30
CAWMLTSGETQYF
>TRBV5-4
CASSTRLAGADTQYF
>TRBV19
CASSTIQGSTGANVLTF
>TRBV25-1
CASSQARGITEAFF
>TRBV7-9
CASSLSTDTDTQYF
>TRBV5-5
CASSLVAGNYYSGANVLTF
>TRBV27
CASKGGTDTQYF
>TRBV27
CASSLGGGSEQYF
>TRBV2
CASRTLGILGHYGYTF
>TRBV5-6
CASSSNTNRDEQYF